One and the same sample provided the 5 T cell receptor beta chains below, sequenced in a study of blood T cell repertoires in COVID-19. Profiled with immunoSEQ multiplex PCR; TCRdb holds only in-frame clones, not every one. The sample shows about 130,000 clones, around 80% of them seen only once. What was sequenced was peripheral blood. These receptors all stem from a middle-aged man with active or convalescent COVID-19.

The V call is TRBV2, the J call TRBJ2-2; unclear D gene. This CDR3 region has 13 residues. Per germline, CDR1 SNHLY and CDR2 FYNNEI. The V end lost 2 bases, the J end lost 8 bases, and 9 bases lay between the germline ends. The DNA for the CDR3 is TGTGCCAGCAGTGAACGGTTATTGGGGGAGCTGTTTTTT. Translated, it gives CASSERLLGELFF.

This clone was recorded a few times. V gene TRBV2 combines with J gene TRBJ2-2; 8 bases are shared with TRBD2. This CDR3 is 15 amino acids long. Trimming at V came to 6 bases and at J to 0 bases, leaving 3 bases not matched to a gene. The germline gives CDR1 SNHLY, CDR2 FYNNEI. CDR3 loop: CASRKLAANTGELFF. CDR3 sequence (DNA): TGTGCCAGCAGGAAACTAGCGGCGAACACCGGGGAGCTGTTTTTT.

The chain links TRBV19 to TRBJ1-1, with 10 bases aligning to TRBD1. Germline values: CDR1 LNHDA, CDR2 SQIVND (reference sequence). The CDR3 length is 15 residues. V lost 5 bases, J lost 6 bases, and 9 bases stayed unmatched. For the CDR3, the DNA is TGTGCCAGTAGTCCGGGACAGGGGCACATCGCTGAAGCTTTCTTT. Protein sequence: CASSPGQGHIAEAFF.

DNA for the CDR3: TGTGCCGCCGGACCAGGGACAGGGAGAAACACCATATATTTT. Translation: CAAGPGTGRNTIYF. The rearrangement uses TRBV10-3 and TRBJ1-3; 9 nucleotides agree with TRBD1. V lost 11 bases and J lost 5; bases outside the gene matches: 10. The CDR3 sequence is 14 residues long. The germline V gene has CDR1 ENHRY and CDR2 SYGVKD.

J is TRBJ1-2 and V is TRBV28; D not resolved. The germline V gene has CDR1 MDHEN and CDR2 SYDVKM. V was cut by 8 bases and J by 7 bases, with 5 bases left in between. The CDR3 totals 9 residues. CDR3 in DNA: TGTGCCAGCGGCCTTGGCTACACCTTC. It yields the protein CASGLGYTF.